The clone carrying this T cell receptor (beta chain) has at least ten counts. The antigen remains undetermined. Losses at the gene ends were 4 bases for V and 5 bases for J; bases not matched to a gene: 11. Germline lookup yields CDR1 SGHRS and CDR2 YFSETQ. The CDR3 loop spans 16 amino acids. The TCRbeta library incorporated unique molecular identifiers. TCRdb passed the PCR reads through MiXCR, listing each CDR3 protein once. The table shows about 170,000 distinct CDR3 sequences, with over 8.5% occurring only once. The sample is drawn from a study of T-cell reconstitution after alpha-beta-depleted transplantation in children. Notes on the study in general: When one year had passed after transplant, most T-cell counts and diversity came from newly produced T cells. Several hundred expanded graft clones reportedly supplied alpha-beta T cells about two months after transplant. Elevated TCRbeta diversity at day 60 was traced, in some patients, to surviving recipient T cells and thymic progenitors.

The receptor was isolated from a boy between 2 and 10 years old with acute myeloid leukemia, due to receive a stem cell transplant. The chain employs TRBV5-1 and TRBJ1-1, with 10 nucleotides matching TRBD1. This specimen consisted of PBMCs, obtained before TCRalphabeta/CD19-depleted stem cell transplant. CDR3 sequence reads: CASSGKTGGSGTEAFF. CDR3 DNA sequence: TGCGCCAGCAGCGGAAAGACAGGGGGCTCGGGTACTGAAGCTTTCTTT.